This TCR beta chain was sequenced in a study of sequential checkpoint blockade in melanoma. The junction had 7 bases not matched to a gene; V was cut back by 4 bases and J by 4 bases. The CDR3 contains 16 residues. The germline V gene has CDR1 SGHRS and CDR2 YFSETQ. Using immunoSEQ multiplex PCR, the repertoire was profiled, and TCRdb retains in-frame clones only, with some absent. The sample records around 34,000 clones, more than 65% being singletons. Treatment defined: randomized to nivolumab then ipilimumab (arm A) or the reverse (arm B). PBMC sorting kept live CD3+CD8+ cells without CD19 or CD56.

The source of this sequence is a human donor with melanoma. The starting material was CD8+ T cells sorted from blood (inferred from file names), obtained from a patient given nivolumab and ipilimumab in sequence. V and J are TRBV5-1 and TRBJ2-3; TRBD1 aligns across 12 bases. In DNA form, the CDR3 reads TGCGCCAGCAGCACAGGGACAGGGGGCGCAGCAGATACGCAGTATTTT. It yields the protein CASSTGTGGAADTQYF.